The sequence of this T cell receptor beta chain was determined in a study of blood T cell repertoires in COVID-19. Overall study context: T cells, B-cell-depleted T cells, or PBMCs provided the cDNA or gDNA that served as material.

J gave up 4 bases and V 1 base, and 3 bases lay outside the gene matches. CDR3 length: 14 residues. The germline CDR1 and CDR2 sequences are SGHTA and FQGNSA. In the study's own analysis: The assay estimated nucleated cells by amplifying reference gene primers. Profiling relied on immunoSEQ multiplex PCR, and the TCRdb table lists in-frame clones only, not all of them. V, J and clone size reflect that table, while D and trimming were determined from the DNA. The repertoire has roughly 200,000 clones, around 80% of them found once; the top ten carry approximately 12%. J is TRBJ1-2 and V is TRBV7-2; 7 bases match TRBD1. This TCR derives from a woman of 80 years or more with COVID-19, enrolled during active disease. The sequencing input was peripheral blood. CDR3 nucleotide sequence: TGTGCCAGCAGCTTAGACTGGGACAGCTATGGCTACACCTTC. It translates to CASSLDWDSYGYTF. The full variable domain, its missing parts supplied by reference TRBV7-2 and TRBJ1-2, is GAGVSQSPSNKVTEKGKDVELRCDPISGHTALYWYRQSLGQGLEFLIYFQGNSAPDKSGLPSDRFSAERTGGSVSTLTIQRTQQEDSAVYLCASSLDWDSYGYTFGSGTRLTVV.